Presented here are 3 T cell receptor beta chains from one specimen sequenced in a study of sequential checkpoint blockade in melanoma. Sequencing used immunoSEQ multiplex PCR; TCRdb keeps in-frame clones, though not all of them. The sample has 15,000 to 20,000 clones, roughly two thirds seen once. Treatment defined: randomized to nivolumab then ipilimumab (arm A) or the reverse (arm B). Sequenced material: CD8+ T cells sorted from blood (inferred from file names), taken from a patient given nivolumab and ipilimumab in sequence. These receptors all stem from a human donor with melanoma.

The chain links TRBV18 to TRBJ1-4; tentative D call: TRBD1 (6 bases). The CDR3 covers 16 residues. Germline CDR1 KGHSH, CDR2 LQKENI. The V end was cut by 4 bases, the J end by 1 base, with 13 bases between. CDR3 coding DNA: TGTGCCAGCTCACTTGCCACAGGGCGAACTAATGAAAAACTGTTTTTT. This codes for CASSLATGRTNEKLFF.

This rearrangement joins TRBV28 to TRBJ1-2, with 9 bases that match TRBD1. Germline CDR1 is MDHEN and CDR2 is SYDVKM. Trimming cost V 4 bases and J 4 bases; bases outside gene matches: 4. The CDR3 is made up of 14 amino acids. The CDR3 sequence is CASSSGTGSYGYTF. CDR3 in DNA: TGTGCCAGCAGTTCCGGGACAGGGAGCTATGGCTACACCTTC.

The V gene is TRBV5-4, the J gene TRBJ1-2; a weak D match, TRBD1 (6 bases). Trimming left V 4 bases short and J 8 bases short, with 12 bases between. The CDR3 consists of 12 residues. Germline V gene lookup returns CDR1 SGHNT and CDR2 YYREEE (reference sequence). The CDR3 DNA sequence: TGTGCCAGCAGCCCGGACAGTATGGGCTACACCTTC. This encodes CASSPDSMGYTF.